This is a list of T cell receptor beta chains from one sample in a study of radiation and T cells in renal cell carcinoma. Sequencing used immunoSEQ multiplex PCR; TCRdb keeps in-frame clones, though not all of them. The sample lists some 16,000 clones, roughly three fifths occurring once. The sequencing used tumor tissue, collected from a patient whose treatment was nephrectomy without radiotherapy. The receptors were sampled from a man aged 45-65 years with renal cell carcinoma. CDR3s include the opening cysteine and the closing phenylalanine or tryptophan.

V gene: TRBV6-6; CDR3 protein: CASSSGTGDEQYF
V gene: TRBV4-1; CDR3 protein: CASSQEGHLGYTF
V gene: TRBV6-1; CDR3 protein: CASNWDRATGELFF
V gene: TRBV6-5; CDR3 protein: CASSYRWQNSDYTF
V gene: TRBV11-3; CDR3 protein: CASSLSGVEAFF
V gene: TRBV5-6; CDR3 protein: CASSFRTAGNQPQHF
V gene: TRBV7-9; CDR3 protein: CASSPGTATDTQYF
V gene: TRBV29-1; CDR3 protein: CSVDPAHSSYNEQFF
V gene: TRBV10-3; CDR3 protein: CAIRKDREIYNEQFF
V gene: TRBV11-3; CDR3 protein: CASSYRQGAGEQYF
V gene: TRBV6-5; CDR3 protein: CASSQLAGVYNEQFF
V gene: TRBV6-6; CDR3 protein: CASSYTRGGEAFF
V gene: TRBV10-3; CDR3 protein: CAISESGQGRGYTF
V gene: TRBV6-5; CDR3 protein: CASTGGAAEAFF
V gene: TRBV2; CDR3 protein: CASRGSGQGAQDTQYF
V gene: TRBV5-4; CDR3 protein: CASSLRDREGDEQFF
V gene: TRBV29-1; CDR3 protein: CSVEGTGVNYGYTF
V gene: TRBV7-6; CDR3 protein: CASSLGRLGRNTQYF